These T cell receptor beta chains were read from a single sample in a study of cytomegalovirus exposure and HLA in healthy donors. Some clones are missing from TCRdb's copy, which holds only in-frame ones; the method was immunoSEQ multiplex PCR. The profile shows 97,000 or so clones, roughly 81% of them singletons. The sequenced sample consisted of PBMCs. The receptors originated from a man aged 40-49 years in good health and CMV-seronegative. Each CDR3 is given with its conserved first and last residue. The order of the fields is D gene, clone size, J gene, V gene, CDR3 DNA, CDR3 protein. D genes are given only for firm matches. A clone size is listed for some rows: how often the clone was seen (once, few, many), or a class if it is expanded.

d_gene: TRBD2; abundance: .; j_gene: TRBJ2-5; v_gene: TRBV15; CDR3nt: TGTGCCACCAGCAGAGGCGGGGGGCCAAAAGAGACCCAGTACTTC; CDR3aa: CATSRGGGPKETQYF
d_gene: .; abundance: .; j_gene: TRBJ1-4; v_gene: TRBV11-2; CDR3nt: TGTGCCAGCAGCTTAATAAGGGTTAGAGGGTTGAATGAAAAACTGTTTTTT; CDR3aa: CASSLIRVRGLNEKLFF
d_gene: .; abundance: .; j_gene: TRBJ2-1; v_gene: TRBV4-1; CDR3nt: TGCGCCAGCAGCCAAGATCTAGATGAGCAGTTCTTC; CDR3aa: CASSQDLDEQFF
d_gene: TRBD1; abundance: .; j_gene: TRBJ1-1; v_gene: TRBV11-2; CDR3nt: TGTGCCAGCAGACCTACAGGGGGGAGGGCTGAAGCTTTCTTT; CDR3aa: CASRPTGGRAEAFF
d_gene: TRBD2; abundance: .; j_gene: TRBJ2-1; v_gene: TRBV4-2; CDR3nt: TGTGCCAGCAGCCAAGATCGGCTAGCGGGGGGGCTGATGTTCTTC; CDR3aa: CASSQDRLAGGLMFF
d_gene: .; abundance: few; j_gene: TRBJ1-5; v_gene: TRBV19; CDR3nt: TGTGCCAGTAGTAAGACGGGTAGCAATCAGCCCCAGCATTTT; CDR3aa: CASSKTGSNQPQHF
d_gene: .; abundance: .; j_gene: TRBJ2-2; v_gene: TRBV6-5; CDR3nt: TGTGCCACCAATCCCAGGGGTTCCGTCACCGGGGAGCTGTTTTTT; CDR3aa: CATNPRGSVTGELFF
d_gene: .; abundance: .; j_gene: TRBJ2-5; v_gene: TRBV5-5; CDR3nt: TGTGCCAGCAGTTTTACCGGGATCGAGACCCAGTACTTC; CDR3aa: CASSFTGIETQYF
d_gene: TRBD1; abundance: .; j_gene: TRBJ2-5; v_gene: TRBV6-5; CDR3nt: TGTGCCAGCAGGGGACAGGGGGCTCAACAAGAGACCCAGTACTTC; CDR3aa: CASRGQGAQQETQYF
d_gene: .; abundance: .; j_gene: TRBJ1-2; v_gene: TRBV9; CDR3nt: TGTGCCAGCAGCGTAGACTCAGGGTGGAACGTCTATGGCTACACCTTC; CDR3aa: CASSVDSGWNVYGYTF
d_gene: .; abundance: .; j_gene: TRBJ1-5; v_gene: TRBV2; CDR3nt: TGTGCCAGCATGGAGGGGAGGGATCAGCCCCAGCATTTT; CDR3aa: CASMEGRDQPQHF
d_gene: .; abundance: .; j_gene: TRBJ1-1; v_gene: TRBV7-6; CDR3nt: TGTGCCAGCAGCCCCAACTCTGCGGGGGTCACTGAAGCTTTCTTT; CDR3aa: CASSPNSAGVTEAFF
d_gene: .; abundance: .; j_gene: TRBJ2-7; v_gene: TRBV27; CDR3nt: TGTGCCAGCAGTCGTAGCCCCTCCGGGACTCTCTACGAGCAGTACTTC; CDR3aa: CASSRSPSGTLYEQYF
d_gene: TRBD1; abundance: .; j_gene: TRBJ2-5; v_gene: TRBV7-9; CDR3nt: TGTGCCAGCAGCGAAGGAAAGACAGGGTCCCTTCGGGAGACCCAGTACTTC; CDR3aa: CASSEGKTGSLRETQYF
d_gene: .; abundance: .; j_gene: TRBJ1-2; v_gene: TRBV5-6; CDR3nt: TGTGCCAGCAGCTTGGAATTCTCCGCTAACTATGGCTACACCTTC; CDR3aa: CASSLEFSANYGYTF
d_gene: TRBD2; abundance: .; j_gene: TRBJ2-7; v_gene: TRBV30; CDR3nt: TGTGCCGTGGGGGGGTTCTCCTACGAGCAGTACTTC; CDR3aa: CAVGGFSYEQYF
d_gene: TRBD1; abundance: .; j_gene: TRBJ1-2; v_gene: TRBV29-1; CDR3nt: TGCAGCGTTGAACTTGGCCAGGGGGTACGAGGCTACACCTTC; CDR3aa: CSVELGQGVRGYTF
d_gene: TRBD1; abundance: once; j_gene: TRBJ1-2; v_gene: TRBV7-9; CDR3nt: TGTGCCAGCAACCTACAGGGGGCGGATGGCTACACCTTC; CDR3aa: CASNLQGADGYTF
d_gene: .; abundance: .; j_gene: TRBJ1-2; v_gene: TRBV30; CDR3nt: TGTGCCTGGAGTAAGGGGGGCTACACCTTC; CDR3aa: CAWSKGGYTF
d_gene: .; abundance: .; j_gene: TRBJ1-5; v_gene: TRBV28; CDR3nt: TGTGCCAGCCAGAAGGGGGGGACGAATCAGCCCCAGCATTTT; CDR3aa: CASQKGGTNQPQHF
d_gene: TRBD1; abundance: .; j_gene: TRBJ1-1; v_gene: TRBV9; CDR3nt: TGTGCCAGCAGCGCACGGGACAGAGACACTGAAGCTTTCTTT; CDR3aa: CASSARDRDTEAFF
d_gene: .; abundance: .; j_gene: TRBJ1-5; v_gene: TRBV7-2; CDR3nt: TGTGCCAGCAGCCCCCAGGGAGGGTTGAGCAATCAGCCCCAGCATTTT; CDR3aa: CASSPQGGLSNQPQHF
d_gene: TRBD2; abundance: .; j_gene: TRBJ2-3; v_gene: TRBV6-4; CDR3nt: TGTGCCAGCAGTACCGGGACTAGCGGTGGCACAGATACGCAGTATTTT; CDR3aa: CASSTGTSGGTDTQYF
d_gene: .; abundance: .; j_gene: TRBJ2-3; v_gene: TRBV7-3; CDR3nt: TGTGCCAGCAGCCTGCTAGGTCCCCCAGATACGCAGTATTTT; CDR3aa: CASSLLGPPDTQYF